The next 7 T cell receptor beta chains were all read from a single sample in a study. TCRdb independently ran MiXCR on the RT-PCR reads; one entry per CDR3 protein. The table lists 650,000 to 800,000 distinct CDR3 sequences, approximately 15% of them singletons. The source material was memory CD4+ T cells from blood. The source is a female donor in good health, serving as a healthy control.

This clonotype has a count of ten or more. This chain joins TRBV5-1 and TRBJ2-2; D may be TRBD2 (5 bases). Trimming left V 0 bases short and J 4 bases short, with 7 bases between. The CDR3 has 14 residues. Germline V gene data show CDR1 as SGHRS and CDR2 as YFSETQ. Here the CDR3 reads CASSLAGFTGELFF. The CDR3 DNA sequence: TGCGCCAGCAGCTTGGCGGGGTTCACCGGGGAGCTGTTTTTT.

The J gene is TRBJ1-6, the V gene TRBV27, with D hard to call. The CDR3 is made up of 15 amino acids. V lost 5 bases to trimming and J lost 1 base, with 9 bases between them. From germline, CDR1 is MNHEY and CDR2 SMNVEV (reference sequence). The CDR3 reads CASSKPDSYNSPLHF. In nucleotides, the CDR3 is TGTGCCAGCAGTAAACCGGATTCCTATAATTCACCCCTCCACTTT.

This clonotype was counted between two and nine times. The DNA for the CDR3 is TGCAGTGCTAGTCAAGCCAACGAGCAGTACTTC. It is translated as CSASQANEQYF. The chain couples TRBV20-1 to TRBJ2-7; D is unresolved. The CDR3 has 11 amino acids. CDR1 is DFQATT, CDR2 SNEGSKA, per germline (reference sequence). The germline V and J ends were trimmed by 3 bases and 5 bases, with 8 bases remaining between them.

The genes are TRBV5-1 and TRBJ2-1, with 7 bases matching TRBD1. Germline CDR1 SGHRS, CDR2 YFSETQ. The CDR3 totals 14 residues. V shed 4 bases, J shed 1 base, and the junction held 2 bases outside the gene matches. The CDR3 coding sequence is TGCGCCAGCAGCCTGGGACAGTCCTACAATGAGCAGTTCTTC. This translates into CASSLGQSYNEQFF. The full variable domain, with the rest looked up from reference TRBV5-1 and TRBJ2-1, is KAGVTQTPRYLIKTRGQQVTLSCSPISGHRSVSWYQQTPGQGLQFLFEYFSETQRNKGNFPGRFSGRQFSNSRSEMNVSTLELGDSALYLCASSLGQSYNEQFFGPGTRLTVL.

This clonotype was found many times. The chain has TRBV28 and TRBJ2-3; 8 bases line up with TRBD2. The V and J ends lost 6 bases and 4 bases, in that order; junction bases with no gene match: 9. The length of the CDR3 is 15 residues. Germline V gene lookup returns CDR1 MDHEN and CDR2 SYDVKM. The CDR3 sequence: CASSPSGSLSDTQYF. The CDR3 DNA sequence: TGTGCCAGCAGCCCGAGCGGGAGTCTCTCAGATACGCAGTATTTT.

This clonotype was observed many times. CDR3 in DNA: TGCAGTGCTACCGCACAGGGGGATCAGCCCCAGCATTTT. Protein sequence: CSATAQGDQPQHF. The V and J genes are TRBV20-1 and TRBJ1-5; 8 bases align to TRBD1. V gave up 4 bases and J gave up 5 bases; unmatched junction bases: 4. Per germline, CDR1 DFQATT and CDR2 SNEGSKA (reference sequence). This CDR3 comprises 13 residues.

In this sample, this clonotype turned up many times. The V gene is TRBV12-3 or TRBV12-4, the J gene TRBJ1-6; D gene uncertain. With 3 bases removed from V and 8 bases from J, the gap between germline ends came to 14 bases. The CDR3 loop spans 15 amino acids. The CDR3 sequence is CASSFGASVDSPLHF. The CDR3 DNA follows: TGTGCCAGCAGTTTCGGAGCTTCCGTAGATTCACCCCTCCACTTT.